Shown below are 17 T cell receptor beta chains from a single sample sequenced in a study of T cells expressing NK-cell markers. TCRdb reprocessed the 5' RACE reads, keeping one entry per CDR3 protein, no DNA. In total, the table holds approximately 420,000 distinct CDR3 sequences. Sequencing input: blood T cells: a sorted CD56 or NKG2C T cell subset, CD4+ or CD8+ T cells, or bulk PBMC T cells (not recorded which). These receptors all stem from a woman in her forties or fifties in good health.

The V gene is TRBV5-1, the J gene TRBJ2-1; TCRdb picks TRBD1, but there is no DNA to check that call. The CDR3 sequence is 11 residues long. From germline, CDR1 is SGHRS and CDR2 YFSETQ. CDR3 in amino acids: CASSRTGAVFF.

J is TRBJ1-2 and V is TRBV5-1; TCRdb selects TRBD1, and the lack of DNA leaves this call unchecked. Per germline, CDR1 SGHRS and CDR2 YFSETQ. The CDR3 contains 12 residues. The CDR3 spells CASSIGDRERTF.

This sequence joins TRBV12-3 or TRBV12-4 and TRBJ2-5; TCRdb reports TRBD2, a call that lacks DNA to check it against. The CDR3 covers 16 residues. The CDR3 region is CASSLMGEGPLETQYF.

This chain joins TRBV12-3 or TRBV12-4 and TRBJ1-1. The CDR3 spans 13 residues. CDR3 region: CASSSAGYTEAFF.

The chain links TRBV16 to TRBJ2-7; the TCRdb D gene call, TRBD1, has no DNA to confirm it. CDR1 and CDR2 (germline): KGHSY, FQNENV. CDR3 size: 14 residues. CDR3 region: CASSHPGGQVGLYF.

CDR3 region: CASMKGGRLNEKLFF. The chain recombines TRBV19 with TRBJ1-4. The CDR3 loop spans 15 amino acids. Germline lookup yields CDR1 LNHDA and CDR2 SQIVND (reference sequence).

The chain joins TRBV20-1 to TRBJ2-6; TCRdb's D call, TRBD2, is unchecked because there is no DNA. Germline lookup yields CDR1 DFQATT and CDR2 SNEGSKA (reference sequence). The CDR3 has 18 amino acids. This CDR3 reads CSASSTIGRASGANVLTF.

V and J are TRBV5-5 and TRBJ1-1. This CDR3 region has 15 residues. CDR1 and CDR2 (germline): SGHKS, YYEKEE (reference sequence). The CDR3 reads CASSSLRGQVGEAFF.

The chain uses TRBV6-6 and TRBJ2-4; TCRdb names TRBD2, which stays unverified in the absence of DNA. This CDR3 is built from 11 residues. Germline V gives CDR1 MNHNY, CDR2 SVGAGI (reference sequence). The CDR3 loop reads CASSGGNIQYF.

The chain has TRBV7-2 and TRBJ2-2; TCRdb's D call of TRBD1 is untestable without DNA. The CDR3 extends over 16 amino acids. Germline V lookup: CDR1 SGHTA, CDR2 FQGNSA. The chain's CDR3 is CASSGRQGARTGELFF.

This chain connects TRBV6-5 to TRBJ2-2; TCRdb's D gene call, TRBD1, goes unchecked for lack of DNA. The CDR3 is 16 amino acids. Germline-derived CDR1 and CDR2 are MNHEY and SVGAGI. CDR3 region: CASRRDSATTTGELFF.

The rearrangement uses TRBV18 and TRBJ2-1; TCRdb selects TRBD1, and the lack of DNA leaves this call unchecked. This CDR3 is 16 amino acids long. Germline V gene lookup returns CDR1 KGHSH and CDR2 LQKENI. The chain's CDR3 is CASSPGAGRADNEQFF.

The V and J genes are TRBV7-2 and TRBJ2-1; TCRdb returns TRBD1, unconfirmable since there is no DNA. CDR3 size: 16 residues. CDR1 is SGHTA, CDR2 FQGNSA, per germline. The chain's CDR3 is CASSFSGTGIDNEQFF.

This chain connects TRBV10-3 to TRBJ1-2. This CDR3 is built from 11 residues. Germline loops: CDR1 ENHRY, CDR2 SYGVKD. The CDR3 here is CAISESGRYTF.

This chain uses TRBV2 with TRBJ1-4; TCRdb indicates TRBD1, and absent DNA this call remains unverified. The CDR3 loop spans 15 amino acids. Germline CDR1 is SNHLY and CDR2 is FYNNEI. CDR3 protein: CASREPRGANEKLFF.

The chain carries TRBV12-5 and TRBJ2-1; the D call of TRBD1 rests on TCRdb alone, since no DNA is present to check it. Germline CDR1 is LGHNT and CDR2 is FRNRAP. The CDR3 runs to 13 residues. This chain's CDR3 is CASAPGTYNEQFF.

The rearrangement uses TRBV20-1 and TRBJ2-7; the D call from TCRdb, TRBD1, cannot be confirmed without DNA. Germline CDR1 is DFQATT and CDR2 is SNEGSKA (reference sequence). The CDR3 totals 15 residues. CDR3 sequence reads: CSANGATGTLYEQYF.